This T cell receptor (beta chain) was obtained from a study of T cell repertoires in cytomegalovirus infection. Across the whole study: Shared public TCR beta signatures pointed to both CMV infection and a matching HLA type.

This clonotype was seen a handful of times. Its antigen is unidentified. TCRdb analysed the reads with MiXCR anew, one entry per CDR3 protein. The repertoire holds some 940,000 distinct CDR3 sequences, with approximately 32% as singletons. This CDR3 region has 15 residues. The germline gives CDR1 SGHRS, CDR2 YFSETQ. With V trimmed by 4 bases and J by 5 bases, 10 bases remained unmatched. Study-wide findings and caveats: Within the response measured ex vivo, HLA-C-restricted CMV-specific TCR beta clonotypes were dominant. The cumulative frequency of public TCR beta families distinguished individuals who carried CMV together with the relevant HLA.

The specimen comprised cultured CD8+ T cells from PBMCs, sampled from culture after CMV antigen stimulation. The source is a human donor in good health (CMV status not recorded). Some clones in this sample may be carry-over from other donors' samples. The gene calls are TRBV5-1 and TRBJ2-5; 8 bases line up with TRBD2. The CDR3, as DNA: TGCGCCAGCAGCCCAAACGGGGGGGCCATGGAGACCCAGTACTTC. Protein: CASSPNGGAMETQYF.